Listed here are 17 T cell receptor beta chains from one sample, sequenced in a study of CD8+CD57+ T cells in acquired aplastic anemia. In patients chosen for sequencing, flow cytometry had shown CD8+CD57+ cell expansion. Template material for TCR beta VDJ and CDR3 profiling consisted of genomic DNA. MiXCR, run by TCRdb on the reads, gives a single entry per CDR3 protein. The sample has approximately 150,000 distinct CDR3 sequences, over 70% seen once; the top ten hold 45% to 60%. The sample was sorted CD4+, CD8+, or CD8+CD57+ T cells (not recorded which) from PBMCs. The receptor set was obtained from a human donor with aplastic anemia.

The DNA of the CDR3 is TGTGCCAGCAGCCTGACAGGGTTCAATTCACCCCTCCACTTT. It specifies CASSLTGFNSPLHF. The chain uses TRBV14 and TRBJ1-6, with TRBD1 matching over 7 bases. Trimming took 4 bases from V and 7 from J; bases not matched to a gene: 4. CDR3 length: 14 amino acids. The germline gives CDR1 SGHDN, CDR2 FVKESK.

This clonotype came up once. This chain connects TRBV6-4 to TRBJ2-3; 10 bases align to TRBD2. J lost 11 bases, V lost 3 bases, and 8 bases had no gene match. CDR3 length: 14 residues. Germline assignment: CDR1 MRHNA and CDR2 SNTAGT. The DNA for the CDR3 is TGTGCCAGCAGTGAGGGAGCGGGGGGGTATGAGCAGTATTTT. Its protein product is CASSEGAGGYEQYF.

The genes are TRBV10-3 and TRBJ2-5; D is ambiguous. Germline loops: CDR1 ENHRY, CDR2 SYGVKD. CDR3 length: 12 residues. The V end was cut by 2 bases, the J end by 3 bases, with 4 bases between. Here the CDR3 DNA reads TGTGCCATCAGTGAGGGTGAAGAGACCCAGTACTTC. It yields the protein CAISEGEETQYF.

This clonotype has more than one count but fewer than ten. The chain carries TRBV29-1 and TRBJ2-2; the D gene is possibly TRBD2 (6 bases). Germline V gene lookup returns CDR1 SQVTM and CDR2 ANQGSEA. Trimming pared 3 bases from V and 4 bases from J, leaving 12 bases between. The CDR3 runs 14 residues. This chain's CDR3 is CSVDIEGGTGELFF. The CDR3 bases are TGCAGCGTTGATATAGAGGGAGGCACCGGGGAGCTGTTTTTT.

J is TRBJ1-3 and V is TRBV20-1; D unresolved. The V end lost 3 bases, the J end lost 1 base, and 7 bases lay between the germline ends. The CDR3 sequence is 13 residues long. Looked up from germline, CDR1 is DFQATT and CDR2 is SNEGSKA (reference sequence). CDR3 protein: CSARSASGNTIYF. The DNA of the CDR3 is TGCAGTGCTAGGTCCGCTTCTGGAAACACCATATATTTT.

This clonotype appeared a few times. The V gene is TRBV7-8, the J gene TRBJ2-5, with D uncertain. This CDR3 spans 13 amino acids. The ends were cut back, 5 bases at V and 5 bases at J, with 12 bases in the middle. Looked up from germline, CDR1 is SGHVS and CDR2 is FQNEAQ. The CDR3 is CASSPSLRETQYF. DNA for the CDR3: TGTGCCAGCAGCCCCTCGCTAAGGGAGACCCAGTACTTC. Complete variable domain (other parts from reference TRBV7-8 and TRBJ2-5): GAGVSQSPRYKVAKRGQDVALRCDPISGHVSLFWYQQALGQGPEFLTYFQNEAQLDKSGLPSDRFFAERPEGSVSTLKIQRTQQEDSAVYLCASSPSLRETQYFGPGTRLLVL.

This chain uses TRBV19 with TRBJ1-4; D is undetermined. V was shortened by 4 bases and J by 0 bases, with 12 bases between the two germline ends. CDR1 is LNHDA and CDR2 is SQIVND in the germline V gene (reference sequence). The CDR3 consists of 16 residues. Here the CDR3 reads CASSSQPLATNEKLFF. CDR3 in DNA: TGTGCCAGTAGTAGTCAGCCCCTTGCAACTAATGAAAAACTGTTTTTT.

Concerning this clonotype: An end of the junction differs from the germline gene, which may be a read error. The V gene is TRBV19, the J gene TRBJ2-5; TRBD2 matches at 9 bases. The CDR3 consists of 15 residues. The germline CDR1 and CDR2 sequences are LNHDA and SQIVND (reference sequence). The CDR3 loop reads CASSREGTSQEAQYF. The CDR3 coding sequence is TGTGCCAGTAGTCGCGAAGGGACTAGCCAAGAGGCCCAGTACTTC.

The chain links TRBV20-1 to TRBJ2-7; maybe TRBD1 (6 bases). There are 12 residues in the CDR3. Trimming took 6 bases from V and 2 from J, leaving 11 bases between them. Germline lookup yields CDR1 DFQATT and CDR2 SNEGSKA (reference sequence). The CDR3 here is CSALNRAYEQYF. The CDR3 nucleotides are TGCAGTGCCCTTAACAGGGCCTACGAGCAGTACTTC.

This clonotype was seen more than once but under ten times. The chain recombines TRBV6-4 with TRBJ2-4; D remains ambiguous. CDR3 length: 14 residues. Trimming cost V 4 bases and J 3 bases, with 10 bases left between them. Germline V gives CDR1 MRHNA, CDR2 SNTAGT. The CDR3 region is CASSGTDNKNIQYF. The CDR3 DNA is TGTGCCAGCAGTGGGACGGATAACAAAAACATTCAGTACTTC.

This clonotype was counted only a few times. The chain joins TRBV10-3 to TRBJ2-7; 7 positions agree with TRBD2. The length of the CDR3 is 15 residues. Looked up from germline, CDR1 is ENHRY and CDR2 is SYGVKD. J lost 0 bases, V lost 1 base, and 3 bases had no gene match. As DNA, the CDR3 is TGTGCCATCAGTGAGTTGGGCGGGAGCTCCTACGAGCAGTACTTC. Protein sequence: CAISELGGSSYEQYF.

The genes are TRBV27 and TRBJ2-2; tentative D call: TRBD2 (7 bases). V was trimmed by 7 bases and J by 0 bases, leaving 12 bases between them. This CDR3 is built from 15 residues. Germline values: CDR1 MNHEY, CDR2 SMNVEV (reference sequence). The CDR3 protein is CASTLGGPNTGELFF. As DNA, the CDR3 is TGTGCCAGCACCCTGGGGGGGCCGAACACCGGGGAGCTGTTTTTT.

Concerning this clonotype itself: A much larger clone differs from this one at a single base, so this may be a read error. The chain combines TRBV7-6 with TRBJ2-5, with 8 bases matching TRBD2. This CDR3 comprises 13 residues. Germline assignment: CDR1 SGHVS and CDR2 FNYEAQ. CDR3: CASTTSGQETQCF. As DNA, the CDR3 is TGTGCCAGCACTACTAGCGGACAAGAGACCCAGTGCTTC.

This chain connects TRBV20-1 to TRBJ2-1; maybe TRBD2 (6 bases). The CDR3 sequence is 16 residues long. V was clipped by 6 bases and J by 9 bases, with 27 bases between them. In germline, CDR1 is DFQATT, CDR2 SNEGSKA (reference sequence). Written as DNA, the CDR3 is TGCAGTGCCAGGCGATCACGCGGGACCGACTGGGGTGAGCAGTTCTTC. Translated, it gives CSARRSRGTDWGEQFF.

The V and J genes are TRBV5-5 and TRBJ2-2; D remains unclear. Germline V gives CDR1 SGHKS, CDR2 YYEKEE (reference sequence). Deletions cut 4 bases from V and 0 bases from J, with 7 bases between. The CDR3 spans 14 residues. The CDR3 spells CASSRTSNTGELFF. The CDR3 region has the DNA TGTGCCAGCAGCCGGACCTCGAACACCGGGGAGCTGTTTTTT.

This chain's CDR3 is CASETGTSGIYEQYF. CDR3 bases: TGTGCCAGTGAAACCGGGACTAGCGGGATATACGAGCAGTACTTC. This chain uses TRBV19 with TRBJ2-7, with TRBD2 matching over 13 bases. V trimming: 8 bases; J trimming: 4 bases; junction bases outside the gene matches: 8. This CDR3 has 15 amino acids. From germline, CDR1 is LNHDA and CDR2 SQIVND (reference sequence). Using reference TRBV19 and TRBJ2-7 for the parts outside the CDR3, the full variable domain is DGGITQSPKYLFRKEGQNVTLSCEQNLNHDAMYWYRQDPGQGLRLIYYSQIVNDFQKGDIAEGYSVSREKKESFPLTVTSAQKNPTAFYLCASETGTSGIYEQYFGPGTRLTVT.

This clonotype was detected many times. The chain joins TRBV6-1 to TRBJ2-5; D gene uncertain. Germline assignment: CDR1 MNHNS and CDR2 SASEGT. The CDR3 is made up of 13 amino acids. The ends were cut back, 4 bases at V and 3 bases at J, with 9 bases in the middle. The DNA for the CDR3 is TGTGCCAGCAGTGTCGGAGCCGAAGAGACCCAGTACTTC. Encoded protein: CASSVGAEETQYF.